This T cell receptor beta chain was found in a study of cytomegalovirus exposure and HLA in healthy donors. The overall study: Under 85% of some 390 genotyped donors fell in the Caucasian-associated ancestry cluster. General study points: Immune exposure information comprised only CMV serostatus.

A note on this clone: Antigen specificity is unknown. The sample contains more than one DNA sequence encoding this CDR3.

Primers: 60 Vbeta forward and 13 Jbeta reverse. Profiling relied on immunoSEQ multiplex PCR, and the TCRdb table lists in-frame clones only, not all of them. Recorded here are about 110,000 clones; the top ten clones represent more than 3%. From germline, CDR1 is MNHNY and CDR2 SVGAGI (reference sequence). The CDR3 contains 11 residues. The ends were cut back, 7 bases at V and 6 bases at J, with 7 bases in the middle. The source material was PBMCs. V is TRBV6-6 and J is TRBJ2-1; D remains ambiguous. This receptor was identified in a man between 18 and 35 years old in good health and CMV-seronegative. The CDR3 loop reads CASTPGNEQFF. The CDR3 DNA sequence: TGTGCCAGCACCCCAGGCAATGAGCAGTTCTTC.